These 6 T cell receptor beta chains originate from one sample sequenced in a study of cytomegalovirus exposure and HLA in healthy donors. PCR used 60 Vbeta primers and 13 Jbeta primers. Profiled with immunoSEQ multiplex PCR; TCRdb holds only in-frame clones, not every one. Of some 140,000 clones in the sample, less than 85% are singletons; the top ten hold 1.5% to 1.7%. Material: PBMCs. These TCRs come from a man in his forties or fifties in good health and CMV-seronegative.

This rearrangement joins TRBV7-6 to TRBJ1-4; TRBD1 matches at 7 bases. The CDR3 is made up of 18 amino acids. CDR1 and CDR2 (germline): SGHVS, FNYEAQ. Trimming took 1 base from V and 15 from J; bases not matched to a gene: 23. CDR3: CASSLEGGTANRARNVFF. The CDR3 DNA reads TGTGCCAGCAGCTTAGAAGGTGGGACAGCCAACCGAGCGAGGAATGTGTTTTTT.

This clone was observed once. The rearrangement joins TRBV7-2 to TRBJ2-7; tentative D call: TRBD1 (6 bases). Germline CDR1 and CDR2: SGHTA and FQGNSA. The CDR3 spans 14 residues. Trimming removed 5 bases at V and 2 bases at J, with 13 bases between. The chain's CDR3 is CASSPFGGPYEQYF. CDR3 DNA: TGTGCCAGCAGCCCCTTTGGGGGCCCCTACGAGCAGTACTTC.

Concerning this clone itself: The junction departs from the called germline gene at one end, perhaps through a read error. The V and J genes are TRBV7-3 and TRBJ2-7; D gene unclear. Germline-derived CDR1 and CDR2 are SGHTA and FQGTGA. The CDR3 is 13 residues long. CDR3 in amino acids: CASSLTPRYEQYF. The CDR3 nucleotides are TGTGCCAGCAGCCTAACCCCCCGCTACGAGCAGTACTTC.

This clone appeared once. CDR3 nucleotide sequence: TGTGCCAGCAGCACGGGACAGGTGGGCACTGAAGCTTTCTTT. Amino acids: CASSTGQVGTEAFF. The V gene is TRBV7-6, the J gene TRBJ1-1, with 8 bases lining up with TRBD1. The CDR3 has 14 amino acids. The V and J ends lost 5 bases and 4 bases, in that order; junction bases with no gene match: 6. The germline V gene encodes CDR1 SGHVS and CDR2 FNYEAQ.

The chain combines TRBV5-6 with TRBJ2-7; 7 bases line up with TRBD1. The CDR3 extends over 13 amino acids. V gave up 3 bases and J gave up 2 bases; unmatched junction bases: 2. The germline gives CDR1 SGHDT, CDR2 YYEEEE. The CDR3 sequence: CASSSGQTYEQYF. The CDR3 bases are TGTGCCAGCAGCTCGGGACAGACCTACGAGCAGTACTTC.

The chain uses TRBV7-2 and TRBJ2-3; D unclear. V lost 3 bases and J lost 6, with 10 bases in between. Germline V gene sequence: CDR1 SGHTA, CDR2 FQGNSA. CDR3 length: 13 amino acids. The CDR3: CASSLGMRDTQYF. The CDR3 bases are TGTGCCAGCAGCTTGGGTATGAGGGATACGCAGTATTTT.